This T cell receptor (beta chain) is from a study of technical replicates of blood from several donors. The CDR3 contains 14 residues. Trimming removed 5 bases at V and 10 bases at J, with 18 bases between. Germline V gives CDR1 SGHVS, CDR2 FQNEAQ. The repertoire was sequenced with immunoSEQ multiplex PCR; TCRdb's copy has only in-frame clones and lacks some. The profile shows over 85,000 clones, just under 95% of them singletons. The source of this sequence is a human donor in good health. The chain couples TRBV7-8 to TRBJ2-1; D unclear. The source material was T cells isolated from PBMCs. CDR3 sequence (DNA): TGTGCCAGCAGCCCTACTCCAGACGGGTGGGAGCAGTTCTTC. Amino acid sequence: CASSPTPDGWEQFF.